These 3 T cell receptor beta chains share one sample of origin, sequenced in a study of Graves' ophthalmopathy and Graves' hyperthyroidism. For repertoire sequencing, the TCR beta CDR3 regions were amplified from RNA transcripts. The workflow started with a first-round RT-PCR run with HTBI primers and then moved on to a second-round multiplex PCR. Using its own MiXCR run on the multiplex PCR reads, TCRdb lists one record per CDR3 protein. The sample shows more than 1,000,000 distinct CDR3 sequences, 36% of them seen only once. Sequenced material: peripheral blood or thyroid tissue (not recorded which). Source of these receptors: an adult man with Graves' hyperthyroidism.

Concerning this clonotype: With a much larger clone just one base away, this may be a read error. The CDR3 protein is CAGSAGQGEWETQYF. The CDR3 DNA reads TGTGCCGGCAGCGCGGGACAGGGGGAGTGGGAGACCCAGTACTTC. The chain combines TRBV11-1 with TRBJ2-5; 11 bases are a match to TRBD1. Germline CDR1 and CDR2: SGHAT and FQDESV (reference sequence). The length of the CDR3 is 15 residues.

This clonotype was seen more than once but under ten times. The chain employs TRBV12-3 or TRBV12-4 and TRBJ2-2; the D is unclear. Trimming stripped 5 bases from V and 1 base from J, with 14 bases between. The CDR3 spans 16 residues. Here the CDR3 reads CASSLPLGWNTGELFF. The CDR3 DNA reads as TGTGCCAGCAGTCTACCACTTGGCTGGAACACCGGGGAGCTGTTTTTT.

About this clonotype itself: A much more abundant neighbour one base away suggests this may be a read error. CDR3: CASMDYSNQPQHF. DNA for the CDR3: TGTGCCAGCATGGATTATAGCAATCAGCCCCAGCATTTT. The V gene is TRBV10-3, the J gene TRBJ1-5; D not resolved. CDR1 ENHRY and CDR2 SYGVKD come from the germline V gene. The CDR3 runs to 13 residues. The ends were cut back, 10 bases at V and 0 bases at J, with 10 bases in the middle.